These T cell receptor beta chains were read from a single sample in a study of shared clonotypes between healthy human individuals. Profiling relied on immunoSEQ multiplex PCR, and the TCRdb table lists in-frame clones only, not all of them. The table lists roughly 1,000,000 clones, around 78% of them singletons. Sequencing was carried out using memory CD4+ T cells from PBMCs. Receptors originate from a man aged 18 to 30 in good health. Some clones in this sample may be carry-over from other donors' samples. Each CDR3 is given with its conserved first and last residue. The D gene is left open where the match is weak. Size is stated for part of the rows, as once, few or many counts, or as a class when the clone is expanded.

d_call	v_call	clone_size	j_call	cdr3_nt	cdr3_aa
NA	TRBV2	few	TRBJ1-4	TGTGCCAGCAGGCCTGGACAGACTAATGAAAAACTGTTTTTT	CASRPGQTNEKLFF
NA	TRBV5-1	NA	TRBJ2-5	TGCGCCAGCAGCTTGGTTCGGGAGACCCAGTACTTC	CASSLVRETQYF
TRBD1	TRBV11-1	NA	TRBJ2-5	TGTGCCAGCAGCCCTACGGGACAGAGAGAAGAGACCCAGTACTTC	CASSPTGQREETQYF
TRBD1	TRBV5-1	NA	TRBJ1-2	TGCGCCAGCAGCTGGGGGACAGGGCGGTACTATGGCTACACCTTC	CASSWGTGRYYGYTF
TRBD2	TRBV7-8	once	TRBJ2-7	TGTGCCAGCAGCTTAGACCGAATGACTAGCACCCGGGACTACGAGCAGTACTTC	CASSLDRMTSTRDYEQYF
TRBD2	TRBV7-3	NA	TRBJ2-3	TGTGCCAGCAGCAGGACCAGCGGGGGCGGAGATACGCAGTATTTT	CASSRTSGGGDTQYF
NA	TRBV18	NA	TRBJ1-2	TGTGCCAGCTCACCAGGGTCGTCCTATGGCTACACCTTC	CASSPGSSYGYTF
TRBD2	TRBV6-5	NA	TRBJ2-1	TGTGCCAGCAGTTTTTTGGGACTAGGTATCAATGAGCAGTTCTTC	CASSFLGLGINEQFF
NA	TRBV20-1	once	TRBJ2-1	TGCAGTGCCTCGACCTACAATGAGCAGTTCTTC	CSASTYNEQFF
NA	TRBV9	NA	TRBJ1-1	TGTGCCAGCAGCGGGGGTGACATCTTCCGAGCTTTCTTT	CASSGGDIFRAFF
NA	TRBV10-3	NA	TRBJ1-2	TGTGCCATCCAGACTATTTCTAACTATGGCTACACCTTC	CAIQTISNYGYTF
NA	TRBV6-1	NA	TRBJ1-1	TGTGCCAGCAGTGAAGGTTTTTACACTGAAGCTTTCTTT	CASSEGFYTEAFF
NA	TRBV19	NA	TRBJ1-1	TGTGCCAGTAGTATAGTGGGGGGGAACACTGAAGCTTTCTTT	CASSIVGGNTEAFF
NA	TRBV30	NA	TRBJ2-3	TGTGCCTGGAGGGGGGACCCGCTAGATACGCAGTATTTT	CAWRGDPLDTQYF
TRBD2	TRBV11-3	once	TRBJ2-1	TGTGCCAGCAGCTTAGGCGGGAGGGAATCCAATGAGCAGTTCTTC	CASSLGGRESNEQFF
NA	TRBV27	few	TRBJ1-4	TGTGCCAGCAGAAGGGCGGGTTTTAATGAAAAACTGTTTTTT	CASRRAGFNEKLFF
TRBD1	TRBV29-1	NA	TRBJ1-1	TGCAGCGTTGGCAGGCAGGGGGCAGGTGGTGGCACTGAAGCTTTCTTT	CSVGRQGAGGGTEAFF
NA	TRBV7-9	few	TRBJ1-4	TGTGCCAGCAGCTTTGGGGGGCCCTGGGCTAATGAAAAACTGTTTTTT	CASSFGGPWANEKLFF
TRBD1	TRBV2	NA	TRBJ2-1	TGTGCCAGCAAGGACAGGGTCGACTACAATGAGCAGTTCTTC	CASKDRVDYNEQFF
NA	TRBV28	NA	TRBJ2-1	TGTGCCAGCAGCCGGGGCACGAGGATTTGGTTCTTC	CASSRGTRIWFF
NA	TRBV5-1	NA	TRBJ1-2	TGCGCCAGCAGCTTAGGCCAGGGAGACGGCTACACCTTC	CASSLGQGDGYTF
NA	TRBV5-6	NA	TRBJ2-1	TGTGCCAGCAGCGACATCAGCGGACCTAGAGCCTACAATGAGCAGTTCTTC	CASSDISGPRAYNEQFF
NA	TRBV2	NA	TRBJ1-3	TGTGCCAGCAGGGGTGAAATAAACACCATATATTTT	CASRGEINTIYF
NA	TRBV9	NA	TRBJ1-1	TGTGCCAGCAGCCCCGGGGCGTGGAACACTGAAGCTTTCTTT	CASSPGAWNTEAFF
NA	TRBV19	NA	TRBJ2-1	TGTGCCAGTAGTATAGGCAACTCCTACAATGAGCAGTTCTTC	CASSIGNSYNEQFF
NA	TRBV27	few	TRBJ1-3	TGTGCCAGCAGTCCGAGCGCTGGAAACACCATATATTTT	CASSPSAGNTIYF
TRBD2	TRBV5-4	NA	TRBJ2-1	TGTGCCAGCAGCTCTACTAGCGGCGCCTACAATGAGCAGTTCTTC	CASSSTSGAYNEQFF
NA	TRBV9	NA	TRBJ2-1	TGTGCCAGCAGCTCGGGGGGCAGGTCAAATGAGCAGTTCTTC	CASSSGGRSNEQFF
NA	TRBV7-9	NA	TRBJ2-5	TGTGCCAGCAGCCTAAGCGGTAGGGAGACCCAGTACTTC	CASSLSGRETQYF
TRBD1	TRBV5-1	NA	TRBJ1-2	TGCGCCAGCAGCCTCACCCCAGGGGGCGCCGGGGATGGCTACACCTTC	CASSLTPGGAGDGYTF
TRBD1	TRBV6-6	few	TRBJ1-1	TGTGCCAGCATCCCCACGACAGGGGCCGAAGCTTTCTTT	CASIPTTGAEAFF
NA	TRBV28	NA	TRBJ1-5	TGTGCCAGCAGTCTGACCGGGACCCAGCATTTT	CASSLTGTQHF
NA	TRBV5-8	NA	TRBJ1-1	TGTGCCAGCAGTGAATCCGAGAGGGGGTACACTGAAGCTTTCTTT	CASSESERGYTEAFF
NA	TRBV6-6	few	TRBJ2-2	TGTGCCAGCAGTTATAACACCGGGGAGCTGTTTTTT	CASSYNTGELFF
NA	TRBV7-2	NA	TRBJ1-5	TGTGCCAGCAGCCCCCAGGACCGCCAGCCCCAGCATTTT	CASSPQDRQPQHF
TRBD1	TRBV5-1	NA	TRBJ2-5	TGCGCCAGCAGTACCCCAGGGGGCGAAGAGACCCAGTACTTC	CASSTPGGEETQYF
NA	TRBV5-6	NA	TRBJ1-4	TGTGCCAGCAGCCGTGGAAGCGGATATGAAAAACTGTTTTTT	CASSRGSGYEKLFF
NA	TRBV7-9	once	TRBJ2-7	TGTGCCAGCAGCCCAGTGGACAGCAGGCAGTACTTC	CASSPVDSRQYF
TRBD1	TRBV30	NA	TRBJ2-3	TGTGCCTGCCGAACAGGGGGCAGGAAAGATACGCAGTATTTT	CACRTGGRKDTQYF
NA	TRBV5-4	NA	TRBJ1-1	TGTGCCAGCAGCTTGGGAGGAGGGTCGGGTAACACTGAAGCTTTCTTT	CASSLGGGSGNTEAFF
TRBD1	TRBV5-1	few	TRBJ1-1	TGCGCCAGCAGCTTGGGGGGACAGAAAGCTTTCTTT	CASSLGGQKAFF
NA	TRBV11-1	few	TRBJ1-1	TGTGCCAGCAGCGACTGGGACCGAGAGGCTGAAGCTTTCTTT	CASSDWDREAEAFF
NA	TRBV28	NA	TRBJ1-2	TGTGCCAGCAGTTCACAGGGTATCCTCTATGGCTACACCTTC	CASSSQGILYGYTF
TRBD2	TRBV4-3	NA	TRBJ2-7	TGCGCCAGCAGCCAAGAGTGGGGTAGCGGGGGATACGAGCAGTACTTC	CASSQEWGSGGYEQYF
NA	TRBV7-2	NA	TRBJ2-2	TGTGCCAGCAGCTTACTCGTCTTAGACACCGGGGAGCTGTTTTTT	CASSLLVLDTGELFF
TRBD2	TRBV10-2	once	TRBJ2-1	TGCGCCAGCAGCCCAGGACTAGTCCGGGAGCAGTTCTTC	CASSPGLVREQFF
NA	TRBV2	NA	TRBJ1-1	TGTGCCAGCAGTAGACAGCCTGCAGACCCGGCTTTCTTT	CASSRQPADPAFF
NA	TRBV29-1	NA	TRBJ1-2	TGCAGCGTCGCTCCCGACAGGAACTATGGCTACACCTTC	CSVAPDRNYGYTF
NA	TRBV5-4	NA	TRBJ1-2	TGTGCCAGCACCTCCGACACTGGCTACACCTTC	CASTSDTGYTF
NA	TRBV6-6	once	TRBJ1-5	TGTGCCAGCAGTTTAGGGGACCGTAAGACCCAGCATTTT	CASSLGDRKTQHF
NA	TRBV30	NA	TRBJ1-4	TGTGCCTGGAAGCGGGTGGAGGGGGAGAATGAAAAACTGTTTTTT	CAWKRVEGENEKLFF
TRBD2	TRBV7-7	NA	TRBJ2-7	TGTGCCAGTTTGAGGCTAGCGGGATGGTACGAGCAGTACTTC	CASLRLAGWYEQYF
NA	TRBV10-2	NA	TRBJ2-4	TGCGCCAGCAGTGAGACGGGGGCCAAAAACATTCAGTACTTC	CASSETGAKNIQYF
NA	TRBV5-5	once	TRBJ1-1	TGTGCCAGCAGCCTTCGGGTCGGCATGAACACTGAAGCTTTCTTT	CASSLRVGMNTEAFF